This T cell receptor beta chain was documented in a study of read filtering for tumor transcriptome and immune sequencing. Study-level information: Patients were approximately 18 male and approximately 15 female, mean age 65.9 years, range about 47 to 80. 8 or 9 patients were R-ISS I, roughly 15 were R-ISS II, about seven were R-ISS III. Study results and caveats: IR-seq captured clonotypes deeper and more reliably than RNA-seq.

Molecular barcoded adaptors covering alpha/delta and beta/gamma chains were used on 400 to 450 ng RNA. TCRdb fed the reads into MiXCR, producing one record per CDR3 protein. The sample has about 6,000 distinct CDR3 sequences; 23% are singletons. The sample holds many counts of this clonotype. Its cognate antigen is unknown. Trimming took 11 bases from V and 3 from J; bases not matched to a gene: 13. Germline CDR1 is MNHEY and CDR2 is SVGEGT. The CDR3 sequence is 16 residues long. The rearrangement joins TRBV6-2 or TRBV6-3 to TRBJ2-6; the match to TRBD1 covers 7 bases. This TCR was sampled from a donor at least 40 years old with multiple myeloma. The sequenced sample consisted of a population of CD138-negative cells sorted from bone marrow. CDR3 nucleotide sequence: TGTGCCGGAAGATCGACAGGGATGGATGGGGCCAACGTCCTGACTTTC. It translates to CAGRSTGMDGANVLTF.